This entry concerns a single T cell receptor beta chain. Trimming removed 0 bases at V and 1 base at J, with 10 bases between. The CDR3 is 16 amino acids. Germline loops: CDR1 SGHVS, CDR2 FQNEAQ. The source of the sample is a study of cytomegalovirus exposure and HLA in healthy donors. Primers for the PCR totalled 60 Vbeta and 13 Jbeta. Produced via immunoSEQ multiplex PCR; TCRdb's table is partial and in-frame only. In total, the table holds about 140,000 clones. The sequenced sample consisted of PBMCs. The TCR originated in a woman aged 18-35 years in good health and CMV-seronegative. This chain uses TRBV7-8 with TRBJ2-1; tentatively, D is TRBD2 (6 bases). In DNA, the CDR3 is TGTGCCAGCAGCTTAGCGACGGGAGTATCCTACAATGAGCAGTTCTTC. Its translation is CASSLATGVSYNEQFF.